This T cell receptor beta chain was documented in a study of shared clonotypes between healthy human individuals. CD45RO-negative, CCR7-selected cells formed the naive CD8 fraction, which excluded terminally differentiated effector memory CD45RA+ cells. Data came from immunoSEQ multiplex PCR; TCRdb stores just in-frame clones and leaves some out. The sample contains millions of clones, about 95% of which appear only once. The V and J ends lost 7 bases and 7 bases respectively, with 14 bases between them. This CDR3 spans 12 amino acids. Germline CDR1 reads SNHLY; CDR2 reads FYNNEI. The clonotype was recovered from a man younger than 35 in good health. The sample taken for sequencing was naive CD8+ T cells sorted from blood. The gene calls are TRBV2 and TRBJ2-7; D remains ambiguous. The CDR3 bases are TGTGCCAGCATCGCCCCAGAGAGGGAGCAGTACTTC. The encoded protein is CASIAPEREQYF.